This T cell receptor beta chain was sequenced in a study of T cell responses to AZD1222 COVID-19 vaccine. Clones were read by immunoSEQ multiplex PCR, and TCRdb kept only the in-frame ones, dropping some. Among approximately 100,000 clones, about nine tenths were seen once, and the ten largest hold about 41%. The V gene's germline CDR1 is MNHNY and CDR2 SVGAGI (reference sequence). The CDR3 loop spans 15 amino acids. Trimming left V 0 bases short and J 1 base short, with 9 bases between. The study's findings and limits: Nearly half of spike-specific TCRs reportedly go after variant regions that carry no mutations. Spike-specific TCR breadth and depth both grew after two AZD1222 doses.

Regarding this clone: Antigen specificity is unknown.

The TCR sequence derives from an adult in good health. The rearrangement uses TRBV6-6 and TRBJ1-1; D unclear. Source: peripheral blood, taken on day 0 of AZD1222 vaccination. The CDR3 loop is CASSYSGRTNTEAFF. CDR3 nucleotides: TGTGCCAGCAGTTACTCGGGCAGGACGAACACTGAAGCTTTCTTT.